These 20 T cell receptor beta chains share one sample of origin, sequenced in a study of T-cell reconstitution after alpha-beta-depleted transplantation in children. Unique molecular identifiers tagged the TCRbeta library. TCRdb re-derived calls from the PCR reads in MiXCR, one entry per CDR3 protein. Altogether more than 150,000 distinct CDR3 sequences are present, more than 14% being singletons, with the ten largest covering around 14%. The sample in question was PBMCs from the stem cell graft donor, obtained from the stem cell graft. The receptors here all came from a human donor who donated a stem cell graft to a child with acute lymphoblastic leukemia.

This rearrangement joins TRBV10-3 to TRBJ1-5; TRBD1 aligns across 9 bases. Trimming cost V 7 bases and J 4 bases; bases outside gene matches: 5. This CDR3 is 14 amino acids long. Germline CDR1 and CDR2: ENHRY and SYGVKD. CDR3 DNA sequence: TGTGCCATCAAAGGGACAGGGACAAATCAGCCCCAGCATTTT. Its protein is CAIKGTGTNQPQHF.

Of note for this clonotype: A much larger clonotype is one base distant, so this may be a read error. This is likely a read error, given that the CDR3 carries no conserved phenylalanine or tryptophan at its end. The chain carries TRBV5-1 and TRBJ2-3; the D is unclear. This CDR3 has 14 residues. The V and J ends lost 5 bases and 6 bases respectively, with 16 bases between them. Germline V gives CDR1 SGHRS, CDR2 YFSETQ. The DNA for the CDR3 is TGCGCCAGCAGTAGATATTCGGAGCAGGATACGCAGTATTCT. It specifies CASSRYSEQDTQYS.

V gene TRBV30 combines with J gene TRBJ1-2, with D unresolved. This CDR3 contains 13 residues. Trimming took off 2 bases at V and 6 bases at J, with 13 bases between the two ends. Germline CDR1 is GTSNPN and CDR2 is SVGIG (reference sequence). The CDR3 nucleotides are TGTGCCTGGAGTAACCCTTGGAAGGATGGCTACACCTTC. Encoded protein: CAWSNPWKDGYTF.

This clonotype was seen repeatedly, ten times or more. CDR3 nucleotide sequence: TGTGCCAGCAGCCATAAGCCCGGGACAGGGGGCATTTACGAGCAGTACTTC. It is translated as CASSHKPGTGGIYEQYF. V usage is TRBV27 and J usage is TRBJ2-7, with 12 bases identical to TRBD1. This CDR3 has 17 residues. CDR1 is MNHEY, CDR2 SMNVEV, per germline (reference sequence). The J segment lost 4 bases and the V segment lost 6 bases, leaving 13 bases of the junction unmatched.

The sample holds many counts of this clonotype. The gene calls are TRBV28 and TRBJ2-3; D possibly corresponds to TRBD2 (5 bases). CDR3 length: 15 amino acids. Germline assignment: CDR1 MDHEN and CDR2 SYDVKM. V shed 6 bases and J shed 4 bases, with 17 bases lying between them. This CDR3 reads CASSLPATRADTQYF. The CDR3 DNA sequence: TGTGCCAGCAGCCTCCCGGCTACTAGGGCAGATACGCAGTATTTT.

This clonotype was found a few times. This chain joins TRBV12-3 or TRBV12-4 and TRBJ2-7; tentative D call: TRBD2 (5 bases). V dropped 3 bases and J dropped 9 bases, with 12 bases sitting between them. This CDR3 spans 12 amino acids. DNA of the CDR3: TGTGCCAGCAGTTTTTCCGGGGATGGGCAGTACTTC. Residues: CASSFSGDGQYF.

This clonotype has ten or more counts. The chain uses TRBV29-1 and TRBJ2-2, with D maybe TRBD2 (6 bases). Germline V lookup: CDR1 SQVTM, CDR2 ANQGSEA. Trimming cost V 4 bases and J 8 bases, with 8 bases left between them. The CDR3 consists of 11 residues. CDR3 coding DNA: TGCAGCGTTGCTAGCGCGGGGGAGCTGTTTTTT. The encoded protein is CSVASAGELFF.

This clonotype occurred many times. In DNA, the CDR3 is TGCAGTGTTTCGACAGGGTGGCAAGAGACCCAGTACTTC. It codes for CSVSTGWQETQYF. The gene calls are TRBV20-1 and TRBJ2-5; TRBD1 agrees at 7 bases. The V gene end was trimmed by 7 bases and the J gene end by 2 bases; junction bases not matched to a gene: 7. CDR3 length: 13 residues. From germline, CDR1 is DFQATT and CDR2 SNEGSKA (reference sequence).

V and J are TRBV5-1 and TRBJ1-5; perhaps TRBD1 as D (5 bases). This CDR3 comprises 13 residues. Germline V gene data show CDR1 as SGHRS and CDR2 as YFSETQ. V lost 4 bases to trimming and J lost 4 bases, with 9 bases between them. The CDR3 bases are TGCGCCAGCAGCCCGGACATGAATCAGCCCCAGCATTTT. This codes for CASSPDMNQPQHF.

As to this clonotype: This may be a read error, as it is one base from a much larger clone. A read error is likely, as this CDR3 ends without the conserved phenylalanine or tryptophan. The gene calls are TRBV5-1 and TRBJ2-1, with 11 nucleotides matching TRBD2. The ends lost 4 bases at V and 7 bases at J; junction bases unmatched: 7. The CDR3 extends over 15 amino acids. CDR1 and CDR2 from the germline V gene are SGHRS and YFSETQ. The CDR3 reads CASSALAGVLNEQFL. Here the CDR3 DNA reads TGCGCCAGCAGCGCACTAGCGGGAGTCCTAAATGAGCAGTTCTTG.

Only a few counts were recorded for this clonotype. CDR3 DNA: TGTGCCAGCAGTGAACGACAGGGGGCCCTCGGGAATTCACCCCTCCACTTT. Translating it yields CASSERQGALGNSPLHF. This sequence joins TRBV25-1 and TRBJ1-6; 10 positions match TRBD1. This CDR3 comprises 17 residues. Germline V gives CDR1 MGHDK, CDR2 SYGVNS. Unmatched junction bases numbered 8, after V lost 2 bases and J lost 7 bases.

This clonotype came up many times. V usage is TRBV5-1 and J usage is TRBJ2-1, with D perhaps assigned TRBD1 or TRBD2 (5 bases each). This CDR3 has 16 residues. Germline V gives CDR1 SGHRS, CDR2 YFSETQ. V was trimmed by 4 bases and J by 8 bases, leaving 22 bases between them. The CDR3 nucleotides read TGCGCCAGCAGCGCCGGGGCGCTAAACACGGGTCATGAGCAGTTCTTC. Protein: CASSAGALNTGHEQFF.

CDR3 protein: CASSFEHPSSVNTEAFF. The CDR3, as DNA: TGTGCCAGCAGTTTTGAACATCCATCGTCCGTGAACACTGAAGCTTTCTTT. The chain recombines TRBV12-3 or TRBV12-4 with TRBJ1-1, with D hard to call. Trimming left V 3 bases short and J 0 bases short, with 17 bases between. This CDR3 region has 17 residues.

This clonotype was seen ten or more times. The chain is built from TRBV20-1 and TRBJ1-2, with a weak D call TRBD1 (5 bases). The CDR3 contains 10 residues. V was clipped by 5 bases and J by 7 bases, with 8 bases between them. Germline CDR1 and CDR2: DFQATT and SNEGSKA (reference sequence). CDR3 loop: CSAGGGGYTF. CDR3 in DNA: TGCAGTGCTGGGGGGGGTGGCTACACCTTC.

As regards this clonotype: A much larger clone sits a single nucleotide away, making a read error possible. This chain uses TRBV29-1 with TRBJ1-5; TRBD1 matches at 11 bases. This CDR3 contains 13 residues. Germline assignment: CDR1 SQVTM and CDR2 ANQGSEA. The CDR3 here is CSVGTGGGQPRHF. The CDR3 coding sequence is TGCAGCGTTGGGACAGGGGGCGGGCAGCCCCGGCATTTT.

The table lists this clonotype with a few counts. The V call is TRBV5-5, the J call TRBJ1-2; D remains unclear. CDR1 SGHKS and CDR2 YYEKEE come from the germline V gene (reference sequence). V gave up 1 base and J gave up 6 bases, with 10 bases separating them. CDR3 length equals 13 residues. CDR3: CASSLPTQDGYTF. CDR3 DNA sequence: TGTGCCAGCAGCTTGCCGACGCAGGATGGCTACACCTTC. Full variable domain (remainder filled in from reference TRBV5-5 and TRBJ1-2): DAGVTQSPTHLIKTRGQQVTLRCSPISGHKSVSWYQQVLGQGPQFIFQYYEKEERGRGNFPDRFSARQFPNYSSELNVNALLLGDSALYLCASSLPTQDGYTFGSGTRLTVV.

This clonotype was picked up many times. V usage is TRBV5-5 and J usage is TRBJ2-1; TRBD2 might be the D (6 bases). CDR1 and CDR2 from the germline V gene are SGHKS and YYEKEE (reference sequence). This CDR3 comprises 17 residues. V lost 5 bases, J lost 7 bases, and 25 bases lay in between. The CDR3 is CASRFRREIGVGNEQFF. CDR3 sequence (DNA): TGTGCCAGCAGATTCAGGAGGGAAATCGGGGTAGGGAATGAGCAGTTCTTC. The entire variable domain, with the rest obtained from reference TRBV5-5 and TRBJ2-1, is as follows: DAGVTQSPTHLIKTRGQQVTLRCSPISGHKSVSWYQQVLGQGPQFIFQYYEKEERGRGNFPDRFSARQFPNYSSELNVNALLLGDSALYLCASRFRREIGVGNEQFFGPGTRLTVL.

This clonotype was seen repeatedly, ten times or more. In nucleotides, the CDR3 is TGCAGTGCTCCGATTGAGGGGCAAGGCTACACCTTC. Protein product: CSAPIEGQGYTF. The genes are TRBV20-1 and TRBJ1-2, with D tentatively TRBD1 (5 bases). The CDR3 runs 12 residues. Deletions cut 5 bases from V and 8 bases from J, with 15 bases between. Germline V gene sequence: CDR1 DFQATT, CDR2 SNEGSKA (reference sequence).

This clonotype has a count of ten or more. This chain connects TRBV11-2 to TRBJ2-3; 10 bases are shared with TRBD2. Germline values: CDR1 SGHAT, CDR2 FQNNGV. There are 19 residues in the CDR3. With V trimmed by 2 bases and J by 4 bases, 15 bases remained unmatched. The CDR3 coding sequence is TGTGCCAGCAGCTTACTCACTGCTAGCGGGAGAGGAGTCGCAGATACGCAGTATTTT. Translated: CASSLLTASGRGVADTQYF.

This clonotype has at least ten counts. The rearrangement joins TRBV6-5 to TRBJ2-5, with 10 positions matching TRBD2. Germline V lookup: CDR1 MNHEY, CDR2 SVGAGI. CDR3 size: 16 residues. J lost 7 bases, V lost 0 bases, and 8 bases had no gene match. The CDR3: CASSYSSSGGHGTQYF. The CDR3 DNA reads TGTGCCAGCAGTTACTCGAGTAGCGGGGGGCACGGGACCCAGTACTTC.